The 23 T cell receptor beta chains below all came from one sample that was sequenced in a study of blood T cell repertoires in COVID-19. Some clones are missing from TCRdb's copy, which holds only in-frame ones; the method was immunoSEQ multiplex PCR. The sample holds around 72,000 clones, around four fifths seen once. The sequenced sample was peripheral blood. These TCRs come from a woman in her fifties or sixties with acute or convalescent COVID-19.

The genes are TRBV11-2 and TRBJ2-7, with D possibly TRBD1 on 5 matching bases. Germline lookup yields CDR1 SGHAT and CDR2 FQNNGV. The CDR3 is 15 amino acids. Trimming cost V 1 base and J 2 bases, with 12 bases left between them. The CDR3 nucleotides read TGTGCCAGCAGCTTAGGGGTAGGACAAGCCTACGAGCAGTACTTC. It translates to CASSLGVGQAYEQYF.

The rearrangement joins TRBV2 to TRBJ2-3, with 9 bases matching TRBD1. The CDR3 is 18 residues long. The V segment lost 0 bases and the J segment 5 bases; nucleotides outside the gene matches: 12. In germline, CDR1 is SNHLY, CDR2 FYNNEI. CDR3 sequence: CASSEALLPGTGRDTQYF. DNA for the CDR3: TGTGCCAGCAGTGAAGCCCTCCTCCCCGGGACAGGGAGAGATACGCAGTATTTT.

V and J are TRBV7-2 and TRBJ1-2, with 7 bases aligning to TRBD1. This CDR3 spans 13 amino acids. Per the germline V gene, CDR1 is SGHTA and CDR2 is FQGNSA. Trimming removed 10 bases from V and 4 bases from J; junction bases left unmatched: 9. CDR3 DNA sequence: TGTGCCACCAGTAGGGGGCGAGGCTATGGCTACACCTTC. This gives the protein CATSRGRGYGYTF.

This clone appeared a single time. This sequence joins TRBV2 and TRBJ1-5, with 8 bases that match TRBD1. With 6 bases clipped from V and 3 bases from J, the junction kept 4 bases outside the gene matches. Germline lookup yields CDR1 SNHLY and CDR2 FYNNEI. The CDR3 is made up of 14 amino acids. CDR3 amino acids: CASRRGQDNQPQHF. The DNA of the CDR3 is TGTGCCAGCAGGAGGGGACAGGACAATCAGCCCCAGCATTTT.

The rearrangement joins TRBV18 to TRBJ1-1, with 12 nucleotides matching TRBD1. The germline CDR1 and CDR2 sequences are KGHSH and LQKENI. Trimming cost V 6 bases and J 7 bases; bases outside gene matches: 18. This CDR3 is 18 amino acids long. CDR3 DNA sequence: TGTGCCAGCTCTCCAATTTCCGGGACAGGGGGCGGTTCTGGTGAAGCTTTCTTT. It yields the protein CASSPISGTGGGSGEAFF. The complete variable domain, with remaining parts taken from reference TRBV18 and TRBJ1-1, reads NAGVMQNPRHLVRRRGQEARLRCSPMKGHSHVYWYRQLPEEGLKFMVYLQKENIIDESGMPKERFSAEFPKEGPSILRIQQVVRGDSAAYFCASSPISGTGGGSGEAFFGQGTRLTVV.

The chain uses TRBV2 and TRBJ2-3; 7 bases fit TRBD2. Germline values: CDR1 SNHLY, CDR2 FYNNEI. V gave up 8 bases and J gave up 5 bases; unmatched junction bases: 4. The CDR3 sequence is 12 residues long. CDR3 sequence: CASGRGEDTQYF. DNA of the CDR3: TGTGCCAGCGGGAGGGGAGAAGATACGCAGTATTTT.

The CDR3 sequence: CASSARSGQGFSESEAFF. The CDR3 nucleotides read TGTGCCAGCAGCGCGAGATCAGGACAGGGGTTTTCGGAGAGTGAAGCTTTCTTT. The rearrangement joins TRBV7-6 to TRBJ1-1, with TRBD1 matching 9 bases. Trimming took 5 bases from V and 7 from J; bases not matched to a gene: 20. This CDR3 region has 18 residues. Germline CDR1 reads SGHVS; CDR2 reads FNYEAQ.

J is TRBJ2-2 and V is TRBV9; possibly TRBD2 for D (6 bases). The V end was cut by 4 bases, the J end by 1 base, with 11 bases between. Per germline, CDR1 SGDLS and CDR2 YYNGEE. CDR3 size: 15 residues. The CDR3 is CASSSPGVNTGELFF. CDR3 bases: TGTGCCAGCAGCTCCCCGGGGGTGAACACCGGGGAGCTGTTTTTT.

V gene TRBV19 combines with J gene TRBJ2-5; perhaps TRBD2 as D (6 bases). The CDR3 is 20 residues long. Trimming cost V 5 bases and J 1 base, with 29 bases left between them. CDR1 is LNHDA and CDR2 is SQIVND in the germline V gene (reference sequence). CDR3 amino acids: CASSRRGGGSSTVGQETQYF. For the CDR3, the DNA is TGTGCCAGTAGTCGTCGGGGAGGTGGATCCTCGACGGTAGGCCAAGAGACCCAGTACTTC.

This chain links TRBV9 with TRBJ1-1; TRBD1 might be the D (6 bases). The CDR3 length is 15 residues. Germline loops: CDR1 SGDLS, CDR2 YYNGEE. The V and J ends lost 2 bases and 0 bases respectively, with 11 bases between them. DNA for the CDR3: TGTGCCAGCAGCGTCTCCGGGACACTGAACACTGAAGCTTTCTTT. It encodes CASSVSGTLNTEAFF.

The V and J genes are TRBV4-2 and TRBJ1-2; 7 bases line up with TRBD1. The CDR3 is made up of 15 amino acids. V gave up 1 base and J gave up 1 base; unmatched junction bases: 3. Germline CDR1 is LGHNA and CDR2 is YNFKEQ. CDR3 loop: CASSQGQGGNYGYTF. The CDR3 DNA is TGTGCCAGCAGCCAAGGACAGGGAGGTAACTATGGCTACACCTTC.

V is TRBV28 and J is TRBJ2-2; D is uncertain. The CDR3 sequence is 14 residues long. V lost 1 base and J 5 bases, leaving 8 bases between the germline ends. Germline values: CDR1 MDHEN, CDR2 SYDVKM. The CDR3 nucleotides are TGTGCCAGCAGTTTATCCTACGGTACCGGGGAGCTGTTTTTT. Its translation: CASSLSYGTGELFF.

The chain uses TRBV4-1 and TRBJ1-6; 8 positions match TRBD1. Losses at the gene ends were 0 bases for V and 7 bases for J; bases not matched to a gene: 5. The CDR3 has 16 residues. Germline CDR1 MGHRA, CDR2 YSYEKL. The CDR3 loop reads CASSQEPGGVNSPLHF. CDR3 nucleotide sequence: TGCGCCAGCAGCCAAGAGCCAGGGGGCGTAAATTCACCCCTCCACTTT.

The V and J genes are TRBV18 and TRBJ1-2, with D tentatively TRBD1 (5 bases). Germline loops: CDR1 KGHSH, CDR2 LQKENI. The CDR3 runs 16 residues. Trimming took 4 bases from V and 3 from J, leaving 18 bases between them. The CDR3 region is CASSQFSEGAHYGYTF. Written as DNA, the CDR3 is TGTGCCAGCTCACAATTTTCGGAAGGGGCCCACTATGGCTACACCTTC.

The chain recombines TRBV3-1 (or the pseudogene TRBV3-2) with TRBJ1-1; possible D gene TRBD1, 5 bases. V was pared by 1 base and J by 4 bases, with 13 bases between. This CDR3 comprises 15 residues. CDR1 and CDR2 (germline): LGHDT, YNNKEL (reference sequence). CDR3 region: CASSQVRARSTEAFF. In DNA, the CDR3 is TGTGCCAGCAGCCAAGTCAGGGCTAGGAGCACTGAAGCTTTCTTT.

V usage is TRBV13 and J usage is TRBJ1-2; D is possibly TRBD1 (6 bases). The CDR3 runs to 12 residues. Germline assignment: CDR1 PRHDT and CDR2 FYEKMQ (reference sequence). Deletions cut 1 base from V and 8 bases from J, with 8 bases between. CDR3 DNA: TGTGCCAGCAGCTTAGCAGGGGAAGGCTACACCTTC. Translated, it gives CASSLAGEGYTF.

V is TRBV30 and J is TRBJ2-7; 11 nucleotides align to TRBD2. The J segment lost 1 base and the V segment lost 2 bases, leaving 4 bases of the junction unmatched. The CDR3 is 15 amino acids. Germline lookup yields CDR1 GTSNPN and CDR2 SVGIG (reference sequence). CDR3 protein: CAWSLTSGGSYEQYF. The CDR3 DNA follows: TGTGCCTGGAGTCTTACTAGCGGGGGATCCTACGAGCAGTACTTC.

The chain uses TRBV11-2 and TRBJ2-1; TRBD2 matches at 12 bases. In germline, CDR1 is SGHAT, CDR2 FQNNGV. V was pared by 5 bases and J by 7 bases, with 6 bases of the junction left unmatched. There are 15 residues in the CDR3. Written as DNA, the CDR3 is TGTGCCAGCAGCATTCTAGCGGGGGGGCATAATGAGCAGTTCTTC. Translating gives CASSILAGGHNEQFF.

This chain links TRBV6-5 with TRBJ1-2, with D unresolved. Trimming removed 3 bases at V and 2 bases at J, with 10 bases between. The CDR3 is made up of 14 amino acids. CDR1 and CDR2 from the germline V gene are MNHEY and SVGAGI. CDR3 coding DNA: TGTGCCAGCAGTTATCGGGGTACAAACTATGGCTACACCTTC. Translating it yields CASSYRGTNYGYTF.

The V gene is TRBV2, the J gene TRBJ2-3; no firm D call. From germline, CDR1 is SNHLY and CDR2 FYNNEI. V lost 8 bases to trimming and J lost 4 bases, with 10 bases between them. CDR3 length equals 12 residues. The CDR3 sequence: CASATMSDTQYF. In DNA, the CDR3 is TGTGCCAGCGCTACCATGTCAGATACGCAGTATTTT.

The J gene is TRBJ2-7, the V gene TRBV29-1; 10 nucleotides line up with TRBD2. This CDR3 has 13 amino acids. Germline values: CDR1 SQVTM, CDR2 ANQGSEA. Trimming took 6 bases from V and 4 from J; bases not matched to a gene: 6. This CDR3 is CSVGSGRRYEQYF. The CDR3 DNA reads TGCAGCGTGGGTAGCGGGAGGAGGTACGAGCAGTACTTC.

The V and J genes are TRBV27 and TRBJ2-7; D gene unclear. The germline V and J ends were trimmed by 2 bases and 2 bases, with 16 bases remaining between them. Per the germline V gene, CDR1 is MNHEY and CDR2 is SMNVEV (reference sequence). CDR3 length: 16 residues. As DNA, the CDR3 is TGTGCCAGCAGTTTAACCCCTACCAGCGTCCCCTACGAGCAGTACTTC. Translation gives CASSLTPTSVPYEQYF.

This clone was picked up one time. V is TRBV7-2 and J is TRBJ1-5; 10 nucleotides align to TRBD1. The V gene's germline CDR1 is SGHTA and CDR2 FQGNSA. The CDR3 totals 15 residues. The junction had 4 bases not matched to a gene; V was cut back by 6 bases and J by 2 bases. The CDR3: CASSRQGAGNQPQHF. Here the CDR3 DNA reads TGTGCCAGCAGTCGACAGGGGGCAGGCAATCAGCCCCAGCATTTT. Based on the CDR3 plus reference TRBV7-2 and TRBJ1-5, the full variable domain is GAGVSQSPSNKVTEKGKDVELRCDPISGHTALYWYRQSLGQGLEFLIYFQGNSAPDKSGLPSDRFSAERTGGSVSTLTIQRTQQEDSAVYLCASSRQGAGNQPQHFGDGTRLSIL.